The 21 T cell receptor beta chains in this list originate from one sample, sequenced in a study of vaccination effects on CD4 cells after COVID-19 (dated by TCRdb to between 2022 and 2023). These TCRs' antigens remain unknown. Library method: the immunoSEQ multiplex PCR assay. TCRdb's version of the immuneACCESS table is confined to in-frame rearrangements and falls short of the full clone set. An unresolved V gene accounts for under half of the shortfall where checked; the remainder is of unknown origin. This sample lists tens of thousands of clones; roughly 79% were detected once. 2.5% to 3.5% of the sample belongs to the ten largest clones. After around 11 days of culture, CD4+ T cells were isolated with the EasySep CD4+ T cell isolation kit. The sequencing used CD4+ T cells from PBMCs cultured without peptide, collected before COVID-19 vaccination. The origin of the receptors is a human donor who received a COVID-19 vaccine.

The rearrangement uses TRBV15 and TRBJ2-5; D not resolved. The CDR3 has 13 amino acids. Germline assignment: CDR1 LNHNV and CDR2 YYDKDF (reference sequence). V was clipped by 3 bases and J by 1 base, with 6 bases between them. In DNA form, the CDR3 reads TGTGCCACCAGCAGGGACGGCCAAGAGACCCAGTACTTC. Its protein is CATSRDGQETQYF.

This sequence joins TRBV7-9 and TRBJ1-6; D is perhaps TRBD1 (6 bases). The CDR3 is 16 amino acids. Germline V gene sequence: CDR1 SEHNR, CDR2 FQNEAQ (reference sequence). V gave up 2 bases and J gave up 6 bases, with 14 bases separating them. The DNA for the CDR3 is TGTGCCAGCAGCTTATCGGGTGGGGGGCCTAATTCACCCCTCCACTTT. Translated, it gives CASSLSGGGPNSPLHF.

The chain uses TRBV7-3 and TRBJ2-7; 7 nucleotides match TRBD1. Unmatched junction bases numbered 6, after V lost 4 bases and J lost 6 bases. Germline assignment: CDR1 SGHTA and CDR2 FQGTGA. The CDR3 runs 13 residues. In DNA, the CDR3 is TGTGCCAGCAGCTCCACAGGGGTGGGCGAGCAGTACTTC. It specifies CASSSTGVGEQYF.

This clone was observed once. This chain joins TRBV18 and TRBJ1-2, with TRBD1 matching over 12 bases. V dropped 3 bases and J dropped 6; count of bases not matched to a gene: 8. CDR3 length equals 16 residues. Germline assignment: CDR1 KGHSH and CDR2 LQKENI. CDR3 protein: CASSPLGTGGFNGYTF. In DNA, the CDR3 is TGTGCCAGCTCACCCCTGGGGACAGGGGGCTTTAATGGCTACACCTTC.

This chain uses TRBV9 with TRBJ1-2; D is unclear. Trimming left V 0 bases short and J 3 bases short, with 9 bases between. The length of the CDR3 is 14 residues. Per the germline V gene, CDR1 is SGDLS and CDR2 is YYNGEE. DNA of the CDR3: TGTGCCAGCAGCGTAGTAGACGGAGACTATGGCTACACCTTC. This encodes CASSVVDGDYGYTF.

V is TRBV4-2 and J is TRBJ1-6; no clear D gene. Germline CDR1 reads LGHNA; CDR2 reads YNFKEQ. The CDR3 consists of 14 residues. V lost 4 bases and J lost 7, with 11 bases in between. Here the CDR3 reads CASSPGVGNSPLHF. The CDR3 coding sequence is TGTGCCAGCAGCCCCGGGGTCGGGAATTCACCCCTCCACTTT.

The rearrangement links TRBV6-5 to TRBJ2-7; TRBD1 aligns across 9 bases. The CDR3 sequence is 15 residues long. V trimming: 10 bases; J trimming: 7 bases; junction bases outside the gene matches: 17. The germline V gene encodes CDR1 MNHEY and CDR2 SVGAGI. The CDR3 loop reads CATPKAEQGAREQYF. The CDR3 DNA follows: TGTGCCACCCCTAAGGCAGAACAGGGGGCGAGGGAGCAGTACTTC.

The rearrangement uses TRBV12-5 and TRBJ1-3, with D perhaps TRBD1 (5 bases). Trimming took off 6 bases at V and 1 base at J, with 13 bases between the two ends. Per the germline V gene, CDR1 is LGHNT and CDR2 is FRNRAP. This CDR3 is built from 15 residues. Written as DNA, the CDR3 is TGTGCTAGTGGCCCCCGACAGACTTCTGGAAACACCATATATTTT. Amino acids: CASGPRQTSGNTIYF.

The chain employs TRBV3-1 (or the pseudogene TRBV3-2) and TRBJ1-1; 9 nucleotides line up with TRBD1. Germline V lookup: CDR1 LGHDT, CDR2 YNNKEL (reference sequence). V lost 3 bases, J lost 5 bases, and 10 bases stayed unmatched. The CDR3 spans 16 residues. CDR3 sequence: CASSQGLTGGGTEAFF. The CDR3 DNA sequence: TGTGCCAGCAGCCAGGGCTTGACAGGGGGGGGGACTGAAGCTTTCTTT.

The chain employs TRBV4-2 and TRBJ2-7; 9 nucleotides align to TRBD1. CDR1 is LGHNA and CDR2 is YNFKEQ in the germline V gene. The CDR3 consists of 14 residues. With 1 base clipped from V and 3 bases from J, the junction kept 1 base outside the gene matches. The CDR3 sequence: CASSQGQGDYEQYF. The CDR3 region has the DNA TGTGCCAGCAGCCAAGGACAGGGGGACTACGAGCAGTACTTC.

The rearrangement uses TRBV5-5 and TRBJ2-3; TRBD2 agrees at 10 bases. This CDR3 has 16 residues. Germline CDR1 reads SGHKS; CDR2 reads YYEKEE (reference sequence). The V gene end was trimmed by 2 bases and the J gene end by 5 bases; junction bases not matched to a gene: 8. The DNA for the CDR3 is TGTGCCAGCAGCTTAAGCGGGGGGGCCAATCAAGATACGCAGTATTTT. Amino acid sequence: CASSLSGGANQDTQYF.

The rearrangement uses TRBV5-6 and TRBJ2-2; TRBD1 agrees at 7 bases. This CDR3 contains 14 residues. V lost 1 base, J lost 6 bases, and 3 bases stayed unmatched. The germline V gene has CDR1 SGHDT and CDR2 YYEEEE. The DNA of the CDR3 is TGTGCCAGCAGCTTGCGCCAGGGGGCCGGGGAGCTGTTTTTT. Translating gives CASSLRQGAGELFF.

The V call is TRBV6-1, the J call TRBJ2-5; 7 bases map to TRBD1. The CDR3 loop spans 14 amino acids. CDR1 is MNHNS and CDR2 is SASEGT in the germline V gene. Unmatched junction bases numbered 3, after V lost 3 bases and J lost 2 bases. Here the CDR3 DNA reads TGTGCCAGCAGTGATCTCAGGGGGCAAGAGACCCAGTACTTC. Amino acids: CASSDLRGQETQYF.

The V gene is TRBV11-2, the J gene TRBJ2-7; D gene unclear. Trimming took off 5 bases at V and 3 bases at J, with 8 bases between the two ends. CDR1 is SGHAT, CDR2 FQNNGV, per germline. CDR3 size: 12 residues. CDR3 sequence reads: CASSPTIYEQYF. The DNA of the CDR3 is TGTGCCAGCAGCCCGACCATCTACGAGCAGTACTTC.

The rearrangement uses TRBV12-3 or TRBV12-4 and TRBJ2-7; 7 bases are shared with TRBD2. This CDR3 has 11 amino acids. Unmatched junction bases numbered 4, after V lost 7 bases and J lost 7 bases. The CDR3 DNA follows: TGTGCCAGCACTCCCGGGGGGGAGCAGTACTTC. Amino acids: CASTPGGEQYF.

The J gene is TRBJ2-1, the V gene TRBV5-5, with D uncertain. The CDR3 is made up of 13 amino acids. V lost 0 bases to trimming and J lost 10 bases, with 11 bases between them. CDR1 is SGHKS, CDR2 YYEKEE, per germline (reference sequence). The CDR3, as DNA: TGTGCCAGCAGCTTGGGGGCCGTGGGAGAGCAGTTCTTC. It specifies CASSLGAVGEQFF. The complete variable domain, with remaining parts taken from reference TRBV5-5 and TRBJ2-1, reads DAGVTQSPTHLIKTRGQQVTLRCSPISGHKSVSWYQQVLGQGPQFIFQYYEKEERGRGNFPDRFSARQFPNYSSELNVNALLLGDSALYLCASSLGAVGEQFFGPGTRLTVL.

This sequence joins TRBV19 and TRBJ1-4; unclear D gene. The germline V gene encodes CDR1 LNHDA and CDR2 SQIVND (reference sequence). The CDR3 loop spans 12 amino acids. CDR3 sequence reads: CGSTPTNEKLFF. The DNA for the CDR3 is TGTGGATCGACACCAACTAATGAAAAACTGTTTTTT.

The J gene is TRBJ2-7, the V gene TRBV27, with D tentatively TRBD1 (5 bases). Per germline, CDR1 MNHEY and CDR2 SMNVEV (reference sequence). This CDR3 has 16 residues. Trimming took 5 bases from V and 2 from J, leaving 19 bases between them. The CDR3 spells CASSPNPTVPAYEQYF. The DNA of the CDR3 is TGTGCCAGCAGTCCGAATCCGACAGTCCCTGCCTACGAGCAGTACTTC.

The J gene is TRBJ1-5, the V gene TRBV29-1, with D perhaps TRBD1 (6 bases). From germline, CDR1 is SQVTM and CDR2 ANQGSEA. Trimming stripped 4 bases from V and 3 bases from J, with 13 bases between. The CDR3 is made up of 14 amino acids. For the CDR3, the DNA is TGCAGCGTTGCTGAGGGGGGGTTCAATCAGCCCCAGCATTTT. Translation: CSVAEGGFNQPQHF.

This chain uses TRBV6-5 with TRBJ1-2; no firm D call. V was trimmed by 5 bases and J by 7 bases, leaving 17 bases between them. Germline CDR1 is MNHEY and CDR2 is SVGAGI. This CDR3 has 14 residues. The CDR3 DNA follows: TGTGCCAGCAGTCCTATGGGTCAAAGGACTGGCTACACCTTC. Amino acids: CASSPMGQRTGYTF.

The V gene is TRBV19, the J gene TRBJ1-2; 8 bases align to TRBD1. V lost 3 bases, J lost 3 bases, and 9 bases stayed unmatched. The CDR3 is 16 amino acids. Germline values: CDR1 LNHDA, CDR2 SQIVND (reference sequence). CDR3 in DNA: TGTGCCAGTAGTATCCCGCTGACAGGGGCCCACTATGGCTACACCTTC. Encoded protein: CASSIPLTGAHYGYTF.